The 15 T cell receptor beta chains reported below all come from one sample, sequenced in a study of blood T cells in healthy people across ages. Using a J-beta primer mix together with a sample-barcoded 5' primer, a second PCR was run for about 6 to 12 cycles. TCRdb reanalysed the 5' RACE reads using MiXCR and keeps one entry per CDR3 protein. The data show around 870,000 distinct CDR3 sequences, under 30% seen once. Sequences were obtained from blood. The receptors shown here come from a woman older than 75 in good health.

This sequence joins TRBV4-1 and TRBJ2-1; D uncertain. The CDR3 totals 13 residues. Deletions cut 0 bases from V and 9 bases from J, with 9 bases between. From germline, CDR1 is MGHRA and CDR2 YSYEKL. The CDR3 protein is CASSQDPDREQFF. The CDR3 region has the DNA TGCGCCAGCAGCCAAGATCCCGACCGTGAGCAGTTCTTC.

There are many counts of this clonotype. The chain is built from TRBV5-6 and TRBJ2-4; D is possibly TRBD1 (6 bases). The CDR3 runs to 13 residues. Germline V gene sequence: CDR1 SGHDT, CDR2 YYEEEE. Deletions cut 0 bases from V and 8 bases from J, with 9 bases between. CDR3 nucleotides: TGTGCCAGCAGCTTGGACAGGGCCGACATTCAGTACTTC. Amino acids: CASSLDRADIQYF.

This sequence joins TRBV20-1 and TRBJ2-1; 7 bases line up with TRBD2. Germline values: CDR1 DFQATT, CDR2 SNEGSKA (reference sequence). This CDR3 is 16 amino acids long. V lost 3 bases, J lost 4 bases, and 12 bases stayed unmatched. The CDR3 sequence is CSASAPTLRGYNEQFF. The DNA of the CDR3 is TGCAGTGCTAGTGCCCCGACTTTGCGGGGGTACAATGAGCAGTTCTTC.

Of note for this clonotype: A much larger clone sits a single nucleotide away, making a read error possible. V is TRBV6-1 and J is TRBJ1-5, with 7 bases that match TRBD1. This CDR3 spans 17 amino acids. Germline CDR1 is MNHNS and CDR2 is SASEGT. V lost 7 bases to trimming and J lost 3 bases; unmatched junction nucleotides: 15. As DNA, the CDR3 is TGTGCCAGCAATATAAGGGGCAGTACAGGGGACAATCAGCCCCAGCATTTT. Translating gives CASNIRGSTGDNQPQHF.

On this clonotype: One base away lies a much larger clone, so this may be a sequencing read error. This chain uses TRBV28 with TRBJ1-3; possibly TRBD1 for D (5 bases). Germline V gene lookup returns CDR1 MDHEN and CDR2 SYDVKM. The CDR3 has 17 amino acids. Trimming removed 5 bases from V and 0 bases from J, with 17 bases in between. This CDR3 reads CASSLVGGINSGNTIYF. The CDR3 bases are TGTGCCAGCAGTCTTGTCGGGGGGATCAACTCTGGAAACACCATATATTTT.

The chain joins TRBV15 to TRBJ1-5, with a possible D match to TRBD1 (5 bases). Per the germline V gene, CDR1 is LNHNV and CDR2 is YYDKDF (reference sequence). The CDR3 has 18 residues. The germline V and J ends were trimmed by 1 base and 3 bases, with 19 bases remaining between them. In DNA form, the CDR3 reads TGTGCCACCAGCAGAGGAGGTGGGACTCGAGTCCCCAATCAGCCCCAGCATTTT. Amino acid sequence: CATSRGGGTRVPNQPQHF.

This clonotype came up a few times. The chain joins TRBV25-1 to TRBJ1-1; the D gene is possibly TRBD1 (5 bases). Trimming removed 4 bases from V and 2 bases from J, with 8 bases in between. The CDR3 sequence is 13 residues long. Germline CDR1 reads MGHDK; CDR2 reads SYGVNS. CDR3 nucleotides: TGTGCCAGCAGTGGGACAACTAACACTGAAGCTTTCTTT. Its translation is CASSGTTNTEAFF.

The chain combines TRBV10-1 with TRBJ2-3; perhaps TRBD2 as D (5 bases). There are 13 residues in the CDR3. V lost 6 bases, J lost 1 base, and 8 bases lay in between. Germline CDR1 is WNHNN and CDR2 is SYGVQD (reference sequence). The CDR3 sequence is CASRDSGTDTQYF. CDR3 coding DNA: TGCGCCAGCAGGGATAGCGGCACAGATACGCAGTATTTT.

This clonotype occurred a few times. Mismatch with germline at one junction end may stem from a read error. V usage is TRBV7-2 and J usage is TRBJ1-2; 8 positions agree with TRBD1. This CDR3 contains 14 residues. In germline, CDR1 is SGHTA, CDR2 FQGNSA. CDR3 residues: CANSLDRGLYGYTF. For the CDR3, the DNA is TGTGCCAACAGCTTAGACAGGGGTCTCTATGGCTACACCTTC.

This clonotype was observed many times. The genes are TRBV6-2 or TRBV6-3 and TRBJ2-3; 7 nucleotides align to TRBD2. Trimming at V came to 0 bases and at J to 1 base, leaving 4 bases not matched to a gene. This CDR3 has 16 amino acids. The germline V gene encodes CDR1 MNHEY and CDR2 SVGEGT. CDR3 DNA sequence: TGTGCCAGCAGTTACTCGAGTCGGGGGGGCACAGATACGCAGTATTTT. The encoded protein is CASSYSSRGGTDTQYF.

This clonotype was seen a handful of times. V and J are TRBV6-2 or TRBV6-3 and TRBJ2-2; 7 bases fit TRBD1. This CDR3 has 15 residues. The junction had 6 bases not matched to a gene; V was cut back by 6 bases and J by 2 bases. CDR1 MNHEY and CDR2 SVGEGT come from the germline V gene. This chain's CDR3 is CASRRTGSNTGELFF. CDR3 bases: TGTGCCAGCAGGAGGACAGGTTCTAACACCGGGGAGCTGTTTTTT.

This clonotype has at least ten counts. This chain connects TRBV28 to TRBJ2-7, with 8 bases lining up with TRBD1. CDR1 is MDHEN and CDR2 is SYDVKM in the germline V gene. Germline trimming cut 5 bases from V and 2 bases from J; bases unmatched to any gene: 8. The CDR3 totals 15 residues. CDR3 bases: TGTGCCAGCAGTCTAACGGGACAGGCGACCTACGAGCAGTACTTC. It codes for CASSLTGQATYEQYF.

This clonotype was detected only a few times. V usage is TRBV5-6 and J usage is TRBJ1-5; TRBD1 matches 7 bases. J lost 1 base, V lost 4 bases, and 5 bases had no gene match. The CDR3 extends over 15 amino acids. Germline loops: CDR1 SGHDT, CDR2 YYEEEE. This CDR3 is CASSNQGVSNQPQHF. The CDR3 nucleotides read TGTGCCAGCAGCAACCAGGGGGTGAGCAATCAGCCCCAGCATTTT.

This clonotype was recorded at least ten times. This sequence joins TRBV7-9 and TRBJ2-1; 10 bases match TRBD1. This CDR3 is 15 amino acids long. Trimming cost V 4 bases and J 7 bases; bases outside gene matches: 7. Per the germline V gene, CDR1 is SEHNR and CDR2 is FQNEAQ (reference sequence). This chain's CDR3 is CASSSRQGARNEQFF. The CDR3 DNA sequence: TGTGCCAGCAGCTCTCGACAGGGGGCAAGGAATGAGCAGTTCTTC.

In the case of this clonotype: A much larger clone lies a single base off, so this may be a read error. V and J are TRBV28 and TRBJ2-7, with 11 bases identical to TRBD1. The length of the CDR3 is 14 residues. Germline values: CDR1 MDHEN, CDR2 SYDVKM. The CDR3 region has the DNA TGTACCAGCAATTCGGGGACAGGGGGTTTGGTAATGTACTTC. Translating gives CTSNSGTGGLVMYF. Based on the CDR3 plus reference TRBV28 and TRBJ2-7, the full variable domain is DVKVTQSSRYLVKRTGEKVFLECVQDMDHENMFWYRQDPGLGLRLIYFSYDVKMKEKGDIPEGYSVSREKKERFSLILESASTNQTSMYLCTSNSGTGGLVMYFGPGTRLTVT.